This T cell receptor (beta chain) was obtained from a study of early T cells in non-severe SARS-CoV-2 infection. Attachment of unique molecular identifiers was made to individual cDNA molecules. TCRdb called the 5' RACE reads again in MiXCR, with one record for every CDR3 protein. This sample has tens of thousands of distinct CDR3 sequences, with 10% to 15% found just once. V was cut by 2 bases and J by 0 bases, with 8 bases left in between. The CDR3 is made up of 15 amino acids. Germline lookup yields CDR1 SNHLY and CDR2 FYNNEI. This TCR came from an adult who was a healthcare worker with PCR-confirmed SARS-CoV-2 infection or an uninfected control (not recorded which). The chain has TRBV2 and TRBJ1-5; D call uncertain. The sample taken for sequencing was whole blood. The DNA of the CDR3 is TGTGCCAGCAGTGAAAACAGTTATAGCAATCAGCCCCAGCATTTT. Translating it yields CASSENSYSNQPQHF.